A single sample is the source of the 15 T cell receptor beta chains below, sequenced in a study of blood T cell repertoires in COVID-19. Clones were sequenced by immunoSEQ multiplex PCR, and TCRdb holds only the in-frame ones, with some missing. Of about 280,000 clones listed, around 80% are singletons. The sample taken for sequencing was PBMCs or T cells enriched from blood (not recorded which). These receptors originate from a man aged 40-49 years who had been exposed to COVID-19.

This clone was found many times. The genes are TRBV5-6 and TRBJ1-4; 7 bases align to TRBD1. The CDR3 is 16 amino acids. The germline gives CDR1 SGHDT, CDR2 YYEEEE. The V segment lost 1 base and the J segment 6 bases; nucleotides outside the gene matches: 9. The CDR3 bases are TGTGCCAGCAGCTTGACTTGGACAGGCGAGGATGAAAAACTGTTTTTT. Translated: CASSLTWTGEDEKLFF.

A word on this clone: Other DNA sequences in this specimen translate into the identical CDR3. The chain carries TRBV19 and TRBJ2-1, with 8 bases identical to TRBD2. This CDR3 spans 15 amino acids. V gave up 3 bases and J gave up 4 bases; unmatched junction bases: 5. Germline V gene sequence: CDR1 LNHDA, CDR2 SQIVND (reference sequence). Written as DNA, the CDR3 is TGTGCCAGTAGTATCGATAGCGGGACTTACAATGAGCAGTTCTTC. This gives the protein CASSIDSGTYNEQFF.

The V call is TRBV5-1, the J call TRBJ1-1, with 8 nucleotides matching TRBD1. The CDR3 totals 15 residues. Looked up from germline, CDR1 is SGHRS and CDR2 is YFSETQ. V shed 0 bases and J 3 bases; nucleotides not matched to a gene: 4. In nucleotides, the CDR3 is TGCGCCAGCAGCTTGGCCGGGACAGGATACACTGAAGCTTTCTTT. Translation gives CASSLAGTGYTEAFF. The whole variable domain, filled in from reference TRBV5-1 and TRBJ1-1, reads KAGVTQTPRYLIKTRGQQVTLSCSPISGHRSVSWYQQTPGQGLQFLFEYFSETQRNKGNFPGRFSGRQFSNSRSEMNVSTLELGDSALYLCASSLAGTGYTEAFFGQGTRLTVV.

This chain uses TRBV29-1 with TRBJ1-1, with D possibly matching TRBD1 (6 bases). Per germline, CDR1 SQVTM and CDR2 ANQGSEA. This CDR3 contains 12 residues. Trimming left V 3 bases short and J 1 base short, with 6 bases between. The CDR3: CSVEGQNTEAFF. The CDR3 nucleotides are TGCAGCGTTGAGGGACAGAACACTGAAGCTTTCTTT.

This clone turned up a few times. The J gene is TRBJ1-2, the V gene TRBV10-3; D is uncertain. The V end lost 2 bases, the J end lost 8 bases, and 15 bases lay between the germline ends. This CDR3 is 14 amino acids long. CDR1 ENHRY and CDR2 SYGVKD come from the germline V gene. CDR3 sequence: CAISETQDRRGYTF. The CDR3 bases are TGTGCCATCAGTGAGACTCAGGACCGGAGGGGCTACACCTTC.

This clone has a handful of counts. This chain joins TRBV11-3 and TRBJ1-2; D is unresolved. Germline CDR1 reads SGHNT; CDR2 reads YENEEA. This CDR3 is 12 amino acids long. Trimming removed 3 bases at V and 7 bases at J, with 9 bases between. The CDR3, as DNA: TGTGCCAGCAGCTTGGGCGAGTCTGGCTACACCTTC. Protein: CASSLGESGYTF.

This clone was recorded a few times. The chain links TRBV6-5 to TRBJ1-4; a weak D match, TRBD1 (6 bases). CDR1 and CDR2 from the germline V gene are MNHEY and SVGAGI. The V and J ends lost 8 bases and 8 bases respectively, with 21 bases between them. The CDR3 is 15 residues long. The CDR3 reads CASQTAGGPGEKLFF. The DNA of the CDR3 is TGTGCCAGCCAAACGGCGGGGGGCCCCGGAGAAAAACTGTTTTTT.

This clone has more than one count but fewer than ten. The chain is built from TRBV19 and TRBJ1-3, with D possibly TRBD1 on 5 matching bases. This CDR3 has 15 amino acids. With 3 bases removed from V and 4 bases from J, the gap between germline ends came to 13 bases. The germline V gene encodes CDR1 LNHDA and CDR2 SQIVND (reference sequence). The CDR3 region is CASSIGVYRGNTIYF. The DNA of the CDR3 is TGTGCCAGTAGTATCGGAGTTTACAGGGGAAACACCATATATTTT.

This clone was seen only a few times. The rearrangement joins TRBV18 to TRBJ1-5, with D perhaps matching TRBD1 (5 bases). Looked up from germline, CDR1 is KGHSH and CDR2 is LQKENI. V was shortened by 5 bases and J by 1 base, with 9 bases between the two germline ends. The CDR3 extends over 14 amino acids. The CDR3 is CASSSTVSNQPQHF. DNA for the CDR3: TGTGCCAGCTCATCGACAGTAAGCAATCAGCCCCAGCATTTT. The whole variable domain, remainder taken from reference TRBV18 and TRBJ1-5, is NAGVMQNPRHLVRRRGQEARLRCSPMKGHSHVYWYRQLPEEGLKFMVYLQKENIIDESGMPKERFSAEFPKEGPSILRIQQVVRGDSAAYFCASSSTVSNQPQHFGDGTRLSIL.

Only one count was recorded for this clone. The chain couples TRBV12-3 or TRBV12-4 to TRBJ1-1, with no clear D. The CDR3 runs to 11 residues. V lost 7 bases to trimming and J lost 5 bases, with 8 bases between them. CDR3 coding DNA: TGTGCCAGCACCGAGGATACTGAAGCTTTCTTT. Translated, it gives CASTEDTEAFF.

This clone turned up a few times. The sample holds other DNA sequences that translate to the same CDR3. V and J are TRBV5-1 and TRBJ2-7; possible D gene TRBD1, 5 bases. This CDR3 region has 14 residues. Trimming cost V 0 bases and J 2 bases, with 9 bases left between them. The V gene's germline CDR1 is SGHRS and CDR2 YFSETQ. CDR3: CASSLGQGAYEQYF. CDR3 nucleotide sequence: TGCGCCAGCAGCTTGGGTCAGGGCGCCTACGAGCAGTACTTC.

This rearrangement joins TRBV10-1 to TRBJ2-1, with TRBD1 as a possible D gene (5 bases). The germline CDR1 and CDR2 sequences are WNHNN and SYGVQD (reference sequence). Trimming took 8 bases from V and 10 from J, leaving 18 bases between them. The CDR3 extends over 13 amino acids. The CDR3 DNA is TGCGCCAGCGCCTCCGGGCAGGGAAGAGAGCAGTTCTTC. Amino acid sequence: CASASGQGREQFF.

The CDR3 spells CASGPGTGRYDYGYTF. The DNA for the CDR3 is TGTGCCAGCGGGCCCGGGACAGGGCGTTATGACTATGGCTACACCTTC. The chain carries TRBV25-1 and TRBJ1-2; TRBD1 matches at 9 bases. The V gene's germline CDR1 is MGHDK and CDR2 SYGVNS. The CDR3 has 16 residues. Trimming at V came to 8 bases and at J to 3 bases, leaving 13 bases not matched to a gene.

The rearrangement links TRBV3-1 (or the pseudogene TRBV3-2) to TRBJ1-5, with TRBD1 as a possible D gene (5 bases). CDR3 length equals 15 residues. V lost 4 bases to trimming and J lost 9 bases, with 19 bases between them. CDR1 LGHDT and CDR2 YNNKEL come from the germline V gene (reference sequence). The DNA of the CDR3 is TGTGCCAGCAGCCGAGGACGGCCCGGGGACTGGCCCCAGCATTTT. Residues: CASSRGRPGDWPQHF.

This chain uses TRBV24-1 with TRBJ2-1; 13 positions match TRBD2. This CDR3 region has 14 residues. Germline CDR1 is KGHDR and CDR2 is SFDVKD. Unmatched junction bases numbered 5, after V lost 10 bases and J lost 6 bases. The DNA for the CDR3 is TGTGCCACATCGACTAGCGGGAGGCCCAATGAGCAGTTCTTC. Translated: CATSTSGRPNEQFF.